This T cell receptor (beta chain) was recorded in a study of blood T cells in healthy people across ages. Findings and limits, study-wide: Greater diversity and more naive CD4+ cells were seen in long-lived donors than in aged donors.

As regards this clonotype: Its antigen is as yet unknown.

The V gene's germline CDR1 is MNHEY and CDR2 SVGAGI. This CDR3 is built from 11 residues. Next came a second PCR, run for roughly 6 to 11 cycles, which used a sample-barcoded 5' primer along with a J-beta primer mix. Each cDNA molecule was tagged by a template-switch adaptor with 12 random nucleotides. Each CDR3 protein gets one entry after TCRdb re-called the 5' RACE reads with MiXCR. The data show under 2,000,000 distinct CDR3 sequences, with about 50% seen just once and more than 2% held by the top ten. The specimen sequenced was blood. The rearrangement uses TRBV6-5 and TRBJ2-5; D remains ambiguous. Judging by the DNA end, TRBJ2-7 fits better; the J call may be wrong. The source is a woman in her thirties or forties in good health. CDR3 region: CATQNSVEQYF. DNA for the CDR3: TGTGCCACCCAGAACAGTGTCGAGCAGTACTTC.